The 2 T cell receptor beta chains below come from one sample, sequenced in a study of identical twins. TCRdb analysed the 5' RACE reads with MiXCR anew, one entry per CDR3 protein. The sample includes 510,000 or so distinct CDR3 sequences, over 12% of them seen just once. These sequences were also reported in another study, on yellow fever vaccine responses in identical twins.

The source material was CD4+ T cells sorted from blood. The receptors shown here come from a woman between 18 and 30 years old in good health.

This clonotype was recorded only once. The CDR3 nucleotides are TGTGCCACCAGCAGAATTACAGGGAGGCCCTACAATGAGCAGTTCTTC. Amino acid sequence: CATSRITGRPYNEQFF. This chain uses TRBV15 with TRBJ2-1, with D perhaps matching TRBD1 or TRBD2 (6 bases each). Per germline, CDR1 LNHNV and CDR2 YYDKDF (reference sequence). The CDR3 is 16 residues long. With 2 bases removed from V and 2 bases from J, the gap between germline ends came to 13 bases. The full variable domain, completed using reference TRBV15 and TRBJ2-1, is DAMVIQNPRYQVTQFGKPVTLSCSQTLNHNVMYWYQQKSSQAPKLLFHYYDKDFNNEADTPDNFQSRRPNTSFCFLDIRSPGLGDTAMYLCATSRITGRPYNEQFFGPGTRLTVL.

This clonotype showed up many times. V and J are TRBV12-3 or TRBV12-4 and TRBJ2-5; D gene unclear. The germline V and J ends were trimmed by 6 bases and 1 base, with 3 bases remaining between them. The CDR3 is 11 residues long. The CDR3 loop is CASRIQETQYF. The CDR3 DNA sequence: TGTGCCAGCAGGATCCAAGAGACCCAGTACTTC.